This T cell receptor beta chain was obtained from a study of identical twins. The CDR3 contains 11 residues. Trimming pared 5 bases from V and 7 bases from J, leaving 10 bases between. The germline V gene encodes CDR1 DFQATT and CDR2 SNEGSKA (reference sequence). Findings and caveats of the study: Without tracking the same donors, conclusions rested on cross-sectional statistical analysis. An excess of low generation probability was shown by twin-shared out-of-frame alpha sequences.

This clonotype was counted only a few times. Its antigen remains unidentified. Only healthy Caucasians were included as donors. TCRdb re-analysed the 5' RACE reads in MiXCR, keeping a single row per CDR3 protein. The repertoire has hundreds of thousands of distinct CDR3 sequences, about 9.4% of them found once; the top ten carry 0.85% to 1%. The sample was also reused in another study, on yellow fever vaccine responses in identical twins.

The material sequenced was PBMCs. The chain recombines TRBV20-1 with TRBJ2-3; D call uncertain. The TCR comes from a woman under 30 in good health. CDR3 sequence (DNA): TGCAGTGCTGAACGGCAGAATACGCAGTATTTT. This translates into CSAERQNTQYF.